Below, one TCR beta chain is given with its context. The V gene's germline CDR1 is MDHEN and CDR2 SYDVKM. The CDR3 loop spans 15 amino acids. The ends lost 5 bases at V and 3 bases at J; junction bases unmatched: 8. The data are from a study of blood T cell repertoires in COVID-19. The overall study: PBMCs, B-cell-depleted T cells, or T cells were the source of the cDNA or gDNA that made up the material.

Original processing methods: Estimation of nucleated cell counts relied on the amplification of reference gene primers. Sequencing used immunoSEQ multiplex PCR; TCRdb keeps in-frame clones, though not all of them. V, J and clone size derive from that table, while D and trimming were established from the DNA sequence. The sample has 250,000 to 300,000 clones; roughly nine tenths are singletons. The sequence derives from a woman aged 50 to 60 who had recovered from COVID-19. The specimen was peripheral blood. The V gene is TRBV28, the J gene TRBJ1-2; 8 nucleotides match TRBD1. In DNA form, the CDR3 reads TGTGCCAGCAGTCCCCACCCGACAGGGGACTATGGCTACACCTTC. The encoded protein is CASSPHPTGDYGYTF.